This is a list of T cell receptor beta chains from one sample in a study of beta chain features in type 1 diabetes. Clones were read by immunoSEQ multiplex PCR, and TCRdb kept only the in-frame ones, dropping some. The sample lists approximately 600,000 clones; roughly an eighth were seen once. Sequenced material: naive CD4+ T cells from blood. The receptors were sampled from a man younger than 40 with type 1 diabetes. CDR3s include the opening cysteine and the closing phenylalanine or tryptophan. A D gene is named only where the DNA matches it firmly. Expanded clones get a size class; other rows say once, few or many, or leave the size out.

abundance: .; d_gene: TRBD2; v_gene: TRBV19; j_gene: TRBJ2-5; CDR3aa: CASRGPGLAYQETQYF; CDR3nt: TGTGCCAGTAGGGGACCGGGACTAGCGTACCAAGAGACCCAGTACTTC
abundance: .; d_gene: .; v_gene: TRBV28; j_gene: TRBJ2-7; CDR3aa: CASSFGTYEQYF; CDR3nt: TGTGCCAGCAGTTTTGGGACCTACGAGCAGTACTTC
abundance: few; d_gene: .; v_gene: TRBV30; j_gene: TRBJ1-5; CDR3aa: CAWSKVRGSNQPQHF; CDR3nt: TGTGCCTGGAGTAAGGTCAGGGGAAGCAATCAGCCCCAGCATTTT
abundance: few; d_gene: .; v_gene: TRBV9; j_gene: TRBJ1-1; CDR3aa: CASSVDPQNTEAFF; CDR3nt: TGTGCCAGCAGCGTAGATCCCCAGAACACTGAAGCTTTCTTT
abundance: .; d_gene: .; v_gene: TRBV5-1; j_gene: TRBJ1-2; CDR3aa: CASSLEAGGYGYTF; CDR3nt: TGCGCCAGCAGCTTGGAAGCGGGGGGCTATGGCTACACCTTC
abundance: many; d_gene: .; v_gene: TRBV14; j_gene: TRBJ2-1; CDR3aa: CASSLGAQVYNEQFF; CDR3nt: TGTGCCAGCAGCCTCGGGGCCCAAGTTTACAATGAGCAGTTCTTC
abundance: .; d_gene: TRBD1; v_gene: TRBV9; j_gene: TRBJ2-1; CDR3aa: CASSPQGDSYNEQFF; CDR3nt: TGTGCCAGCAGCCCACAGGGGGACTCCTACAATGAGCAGTTCTTC
abundance: .; d_gene: TRBD2; v_gene: TRBV28; j_gene: TRBJ2-1; CDR3aa: CASSSTSGGWDEQFF; CDR3nt: TGTGCCAGCAGTTCCACTAGCGGGGGTTGGGATGAGCAGTTCTTC
abundance: few; d_gene: TRBD1; v_gene: TRBV6-5; j_gene: TRBJ1-2; CDR3aa: CASSYSRDRGNGYTF; CDR3nt: TGTGCCAGCAGTTACAGTCGGGACAGGGGTAATGGCTACACCTTC
abundance: few; d_gene: .; v_gene: TRBV6-6; j_gene: TRBJ1-2; CDR3aa: CASSPIHRDYGYTF; CDR3nt: TGTGCCAGCAGTCCGATTCATAGGGACTATGGCTACACCTTC
abundance: few; d_gene: .; v_gene: TRBV29-1; j_gene: TRBJ2-7; CDR3aa: CSVKKTGYYEQYF; CDR3nt: TGCAGCGTTAAGAAAACAGGGTACTACGAGCAGTACTTC
abundance: few; d_gene: .; v_gene: TRBV7-9; j_gene: TRBJ2-1; CDR3aa: CASSQDGTPGWEQFF; CDR3nt: TGTGCCAGCAGTCAAGATGGGACACCGGGCTGGGAGCAGTTCTTC
abundance: few; d_gene: .; v_gene: TRBV7-2; j_gene: TRBJ1-1; CDR3aa: CASSLAASREAFF; CDR3nt: TGTGCCAGCAGCTTAGCGGCGTCGAGAGAAGCTTTCTTT
abundance: .; d_gene: TRBD1; v_gene: TRBV5-4; j_gene: TRBJ2-3; CDR3aa: CASSLARQGAGDTQYF; CDR3nt: TGTGCCAGCAGCTTGGCCCGACAGGGGGCTGGAGATACGCAGTATTTT
abundance: few; d_gene: .; v_gene: TRBV19; j_gene: TRBJ2-2; CDR3aa: CASSMRGFGELFF; CDR3nt: TGTGCCAGTAGTATGCGGGGTTTCGGGGAGCTGTTTTTT
abundance: few; d_gene: .; v_gene: TRBV5-1; j_gene: TRBJ1-6; CDR3aa: CASSLYVSFSPLHF; CDR3nt: TGCGCCAGCAGCTTGTACGTCAGTTTTTCACCCCTCCACTTT
abundance: few; d_gene: .; v_gene: TRBV7-2; j_gene: TRBJ2-7; CDR3aa: CASSPGSVSSYEQYF; CDR3nt: TGTGCCAGCAGCCCGGGGTCAGTTAGCTCCTACGAGCAGTACTTC
abundance: .; d_gene: TRBD1; v_gene: TRBV28; j_gene: TRBJ2-7; CDR3aa: CASRRTGVSYEQYF; CDR3nt: TGTGCCAGCAGAAGGACAGGGGTCTCCTACGAGCAGTACTTC
abundance: .; d_gene: TRBD1; v_gene: TRBV7-9; j_gene: TRBJ1-6; CDR3aa: CASRMTGRSPLHF; CDR3nt: TGTGCCAGCAGGATGACAGGGCGTTCACCCCTCCACTTT